This is a list of T cell receptor beta chains from one sample in a study of blood T cell repertoires in COVID-19. Profiled with immunoSEQ multiplex PCR; TCRdb holds only in-frame clones, not every one. The sample yields roughly 100,000 clones, 91% seen once. Source material: peripheral blood. The receptors here all came from a man aged 18 to 29 with acute or convalescent COVID-19. Both conserved end residues are trimmed from each CDR3. Clone size is stated in some rows and not others, as once, few, many or a class when expanded.

TRBJ2-1 | NA | TRBV5-1 | ASSLISRAVILNEQF
TRBJ1-6 | NA | TRBV18 | ASSPTTGNSPLH
TRBJ2-5 | NA | TRBV5-1 | ASSYGQGYQETQY
TRBJ2-7 | once | TRBV5-1 | ASSQGQVPAYEQY
TRBJ2-7 | NA | TRBV18 | ASSPGLGAYEQY
TRBJ2-4 | NA | TRBV18 | ASSVAGLVLAKNIQY
TRBJ1-5 | NA | TRBV3-1/TRBV3-2 | ASSQDLLVGNQPQH
TRBJ1-1 | NA | TRBV5-1 | ASSLVGQGTEAF
TRBJ1-2 | NA | TRBV29-1 | SVEEKGFNGYT
TRBJ2-1 | NA | TRBV5-1 | ASSLVGTGGRDEQF
TRBJ2-7 | NA | TRBV4-1 | ASSQFVWVAGTSSYEQY
TRBJ1-1 | NA | TRBV14 | ASSHRTGTLTEAF
TRBJ2-5 | NA | TRBV5-5 | ASIDFTRGETQY
TRBJ1-4 | NA | TRBV5-1 | ASSSNYGAKEKLF
TRBJ2-3 | NA | TRBV5-4 | ASSGRTRTDTQY
TRBJ1-2 | NA | TRBV6-4 | ASSDSGQGARYGYT
TRBJ2-1 | few | TRBV6-5 | ASSYSQGYNEQF
TRBJ1-2 | NA | TRBV5-6 | ASSPATGFGGGYT
TRBJ2-3 | NA | TRBV30 | AWSGGADTQY
TRBJ2-1 | NA | TRBV7-8 | ASSLGLAGVYNEQF
TRBJ1-2 | NA | TRBV21-1 | ASSLFYT
TRBJ1-2 | NA | TRBV18 | ASSPQGQRLNYGYT
TRBJ2-1 | NA | TRBV12-5 | ASGTSTGPSGDEQF
TRBJ2-5 | NA | TRBV5-1 | ASSFRQGVINISQETQY
TRBJ1-5 | NA | TRBV21-1 | ASSKDIAGQGIFSNQPQH
TRBJ2-5 | once | TRBV30 | AWTPPGTQGTQY
TRBJ2-7 | NA | TRBV5-5 | ASRLSLTGGASYEQY
TRBJ1-2 | NA | TRBV7-9 | ASSLPGTSLYGYT
TRBJ1-5 | NA | TRBV24-1 | ATSAGQGRQPQH
TRBJ1-5 | NA | TRBV20-1 | SASGTGDQPQH
TRBJ2-7 | NA | TRBV5-1 | ASSLGPFYEQY
TRBJ1-2 | NA | TRBV11-2 | ASSLERYRTLYGYT